This TCR beta chain was captured in a study of OX40 agonist ivuxolimab in advanced cancers. As for this clone: Its antigen is still unknown.

Trimming took off 5 bases at V and 5 bases at J, with 18 bases between the two ends. The CDR3 has 15 residues. Germline CDR1 and CDR2: SGHAT and FQNNGV. Some clones are missing from TCRdb's copy, which holds only in-frame ones; the method was immunoSEQ multiplex PCR. The sample records approximately 99,000 clones, roughly nine tenths being singletons. The study, taken as a whole, reports: In CD8+ T cells, expanded clones were on average more numerous than in CD4+. Among the nonresponders, some also had low normalized T-cell clonal expansion.

V and J are TRBV11-2 and TRBJ1-2, with D possibly TRBD1 on 5 matching bases. The receptor comes from an adult with an advanced solid tumor such as melanoma, head and neck, liver or kidney cancer. The source material was CD4+ or CD8+ T cells sorted from blood, sampled in a trial of the OX40 agonist ivuxolimab. CDR3 nucleotides: TGTGCCAGCAGCCCCCGGCAGGGTCCCCTTTATGGCTACACCTTC. This codes for CASSPRQGPLYGYTF.